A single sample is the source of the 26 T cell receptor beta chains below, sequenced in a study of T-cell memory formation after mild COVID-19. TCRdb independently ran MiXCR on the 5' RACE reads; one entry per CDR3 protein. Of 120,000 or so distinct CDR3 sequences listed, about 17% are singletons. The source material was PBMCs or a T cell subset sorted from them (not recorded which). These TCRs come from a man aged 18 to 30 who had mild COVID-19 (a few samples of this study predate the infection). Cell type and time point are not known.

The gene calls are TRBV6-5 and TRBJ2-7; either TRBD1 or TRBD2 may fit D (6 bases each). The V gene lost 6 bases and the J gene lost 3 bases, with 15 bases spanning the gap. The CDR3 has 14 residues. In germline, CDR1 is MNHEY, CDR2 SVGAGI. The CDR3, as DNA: TGTGCCAGCAGACTAGCCGGGGGCCGCTACGAGCAGTACTTC. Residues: CASRLAGGRYEQYF.

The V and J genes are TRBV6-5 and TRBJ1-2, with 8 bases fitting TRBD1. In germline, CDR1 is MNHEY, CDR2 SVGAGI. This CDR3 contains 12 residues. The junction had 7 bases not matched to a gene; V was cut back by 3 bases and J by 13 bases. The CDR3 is CASSYLGQEGTF. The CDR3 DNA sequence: TGTGCCAGCAGTTATCTGGGACAGGAAGGCACCTTC.

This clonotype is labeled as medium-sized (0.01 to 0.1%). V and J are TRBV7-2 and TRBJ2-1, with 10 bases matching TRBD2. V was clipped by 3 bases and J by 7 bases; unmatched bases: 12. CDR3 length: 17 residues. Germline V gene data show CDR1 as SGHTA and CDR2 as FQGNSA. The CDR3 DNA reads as TGTGCCAGCAGCTTTCTTGTAGCGGGGGGCCGCTCAAATGAGCAGTTCTTC. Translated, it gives CASSFLVAGGRSNEQFF.

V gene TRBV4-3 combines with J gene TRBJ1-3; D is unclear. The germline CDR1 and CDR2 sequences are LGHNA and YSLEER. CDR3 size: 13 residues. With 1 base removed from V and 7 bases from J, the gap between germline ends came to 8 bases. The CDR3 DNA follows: TGCGCCAGCAGCCAAGTTCTGGGGAACACCATATATTTT. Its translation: CASSQVLGNTIYF.

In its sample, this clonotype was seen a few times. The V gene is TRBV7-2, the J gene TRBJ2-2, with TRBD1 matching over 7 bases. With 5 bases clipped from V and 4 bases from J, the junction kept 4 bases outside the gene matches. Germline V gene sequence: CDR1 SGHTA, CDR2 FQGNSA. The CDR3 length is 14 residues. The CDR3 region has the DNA TGTGCCAGCAGCCGCACAGGGGTCACCGGGGAGCTGTTTTTT. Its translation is CASSRTGVTGELFF.

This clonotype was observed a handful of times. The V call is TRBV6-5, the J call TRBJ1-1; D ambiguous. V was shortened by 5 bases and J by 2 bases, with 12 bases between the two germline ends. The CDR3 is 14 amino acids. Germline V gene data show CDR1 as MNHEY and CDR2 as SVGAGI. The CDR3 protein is CASSDHRDNTEAFF. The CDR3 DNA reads TGTGCCAGCAGTGACCACCGGGATAACACTGAAGCTTTCTTT.

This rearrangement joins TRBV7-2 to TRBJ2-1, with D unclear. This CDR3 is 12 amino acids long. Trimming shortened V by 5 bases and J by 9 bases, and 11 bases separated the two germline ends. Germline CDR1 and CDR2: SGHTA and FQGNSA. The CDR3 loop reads CASSTTGREQFF. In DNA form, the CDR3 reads TGTGCCAGCAGCACAACGGGTCGTGAGCAGTTCTTC.

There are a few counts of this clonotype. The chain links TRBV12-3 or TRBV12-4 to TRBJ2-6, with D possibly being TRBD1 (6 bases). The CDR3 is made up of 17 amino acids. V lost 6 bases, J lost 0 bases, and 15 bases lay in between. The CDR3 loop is CASRRQVGPSGANVLTF. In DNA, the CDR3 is TGTGCCAGCAGGAGACAGGTGGGACCCTCTGGGGCCAACGTCCTGACTTTC.

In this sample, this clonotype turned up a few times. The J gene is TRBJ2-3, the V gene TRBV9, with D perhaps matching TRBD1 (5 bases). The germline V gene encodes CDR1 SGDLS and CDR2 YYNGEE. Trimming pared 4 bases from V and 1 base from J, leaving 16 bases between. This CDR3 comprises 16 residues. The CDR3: CASSPRMVGGTDTQYF. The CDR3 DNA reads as TGTGCCAGCAGCCCCCGGATGGTAGGGGGCACAGATACGCAGTATTTT.

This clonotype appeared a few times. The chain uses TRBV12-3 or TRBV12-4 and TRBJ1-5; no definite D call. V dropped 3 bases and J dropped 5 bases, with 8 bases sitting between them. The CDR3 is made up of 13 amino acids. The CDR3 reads CASSLNSHQPQHF. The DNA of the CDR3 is TGTGCCAGCAGTTTGAACAGCCATCAGCCCCAGCATTTT.

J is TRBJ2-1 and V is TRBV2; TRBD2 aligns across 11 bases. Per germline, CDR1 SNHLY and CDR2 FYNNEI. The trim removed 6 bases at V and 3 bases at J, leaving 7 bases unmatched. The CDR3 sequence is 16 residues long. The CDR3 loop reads CASSKTSGALYNEQFF. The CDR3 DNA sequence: TGTGCCAGCAGCAAGACTAGCGGGGCCCTCTACAATGAGCAGTTCTTC.

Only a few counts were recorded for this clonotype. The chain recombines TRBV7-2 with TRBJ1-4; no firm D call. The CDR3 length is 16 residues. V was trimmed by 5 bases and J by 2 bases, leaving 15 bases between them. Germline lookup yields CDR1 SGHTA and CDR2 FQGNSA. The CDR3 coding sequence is TGTGCCAGCAGCCCTAGAGGTTGGGGTACTAATGAAAAACTGTTTTTT. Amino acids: CASSPRGWGTNEKLFF.

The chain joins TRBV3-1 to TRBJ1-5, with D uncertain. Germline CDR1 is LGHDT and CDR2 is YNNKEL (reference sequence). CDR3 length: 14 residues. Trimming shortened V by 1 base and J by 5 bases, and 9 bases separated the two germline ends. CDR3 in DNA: TGTGCCAGCAGCCAAGGGGTGAACGATCAGCCCCAGCATTTT. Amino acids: CASSQGVNDQPQHF.

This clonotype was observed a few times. The CDR3 is CATKGQGTDTQYF. The CDR3 DNA follows: TGTGCCACCAAAGGACAGGGCACAGATACGCAGTATTTT. This chain uses TRBV24-1 with TRBJ2-3; 7 nucleotides align to TRBD1. V shed 8 bases and J 1 base; nucleotides not matched to a gene: 2. This CDR3 has 13 amino acids. The germline V gene encodes CDR1 KGHDR and CDR2 SFDVKD.

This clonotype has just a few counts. CDR3 sequence: CASGQGGYEQYF. For the CDR3, the DNA is TGTGCCTCAGGGCAGGGAGGCTACGAGCAGTACTTC. The chain combines TRBV7-9 with TRBJ2-7, with D maybe TRBD2 (6 bases). Germline V gene data show CDR1 as SEHNR and CDR2 as FQNEAQ (reference sequence). V shed 11 bases and J shed 3 bases, with 14 bases lying between them. The CDR3 spans 12 residues. Full variable domain (missing parts from reference TRBV7-9 and TRBJ2-7): DTGVSQNPRHKITKRGQNVTFRCDPISEHNRLYWYRQTLGQGPEFLTYFQNEAQLEKSRLLSDRFSAERPKGSFSTLEIQRTEQGDSAMYLCASGQGGYEQYFGPGTRLTVT.

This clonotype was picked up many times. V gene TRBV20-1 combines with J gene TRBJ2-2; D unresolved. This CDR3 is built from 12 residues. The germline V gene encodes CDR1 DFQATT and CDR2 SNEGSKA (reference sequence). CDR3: CGSATGTGELFF. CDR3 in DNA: TGCGGCTCCGCCACCGGCACCGGGGAGCTGTTTTTT.

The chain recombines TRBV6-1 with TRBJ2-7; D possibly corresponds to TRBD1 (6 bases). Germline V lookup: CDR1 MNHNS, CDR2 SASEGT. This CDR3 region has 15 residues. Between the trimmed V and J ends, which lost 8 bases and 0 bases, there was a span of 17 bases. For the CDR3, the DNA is TGTGCCAGCGGGACAACGGGCAGTTACTCCTACGAGCAGTACTTC. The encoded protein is CASGTTGSYSYEQYF.

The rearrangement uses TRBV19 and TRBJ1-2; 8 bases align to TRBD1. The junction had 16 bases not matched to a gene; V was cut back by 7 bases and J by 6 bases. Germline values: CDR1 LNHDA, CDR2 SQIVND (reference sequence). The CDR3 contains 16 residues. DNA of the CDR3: TGTGCCAGTACCCACCGGCCAGGGGGCCCTACCCATGGCTACACCTTC. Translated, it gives CASTHRPGGPTHGYTF.

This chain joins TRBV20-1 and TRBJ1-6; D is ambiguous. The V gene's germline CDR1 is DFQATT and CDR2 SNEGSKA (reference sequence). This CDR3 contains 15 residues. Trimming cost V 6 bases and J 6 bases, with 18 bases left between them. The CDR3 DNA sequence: TGCAGTGCCATTACCGAAAGGGCGGGTAATTCACCCCTCCACTTT. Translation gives CSAITERAGNSPLHF.

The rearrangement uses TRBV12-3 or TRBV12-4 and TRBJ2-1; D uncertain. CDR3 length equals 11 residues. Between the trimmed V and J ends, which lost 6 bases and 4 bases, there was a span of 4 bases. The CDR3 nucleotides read TGTGCCAGCAGAATGTACAATGAGCAGTTCTTC. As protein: CASRMYNEQFF.

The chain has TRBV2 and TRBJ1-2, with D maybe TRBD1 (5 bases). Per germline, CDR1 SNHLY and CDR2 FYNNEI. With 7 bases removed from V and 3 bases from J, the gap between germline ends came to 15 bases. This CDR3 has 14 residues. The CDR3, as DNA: TGTGCCAGCACCCTTGACTCGGGGGACTATGGCTACACCTTC. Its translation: CASTLDSGDYGYTF.

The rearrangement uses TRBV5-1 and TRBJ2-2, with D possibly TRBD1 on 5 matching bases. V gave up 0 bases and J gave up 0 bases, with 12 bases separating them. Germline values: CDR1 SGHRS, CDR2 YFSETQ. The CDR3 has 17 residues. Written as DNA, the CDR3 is TGCGCCAGCAGCTTGGCCGGACACGGATCGAACACCGGGGAGCTGTTTTTT. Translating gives CASSLAGHGSNTGELFF.

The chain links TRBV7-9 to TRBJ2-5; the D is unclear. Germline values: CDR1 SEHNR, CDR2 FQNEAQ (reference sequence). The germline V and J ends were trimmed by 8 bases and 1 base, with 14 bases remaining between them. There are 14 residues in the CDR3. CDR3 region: CASLPEWGQETQYF. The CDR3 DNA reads TGTGCCAGCTTGCCGGAGTGGGGCCAAGAGACCCAGTACTTC.

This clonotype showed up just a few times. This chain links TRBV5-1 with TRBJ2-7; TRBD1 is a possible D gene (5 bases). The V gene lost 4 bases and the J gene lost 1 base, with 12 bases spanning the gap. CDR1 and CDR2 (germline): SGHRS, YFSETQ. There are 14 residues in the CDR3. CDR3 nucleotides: TGCGCCAGCAGCGGGGCAGAATATTCCTACGAGCAGTACTTC. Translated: CASSGAEYSYEQYF.

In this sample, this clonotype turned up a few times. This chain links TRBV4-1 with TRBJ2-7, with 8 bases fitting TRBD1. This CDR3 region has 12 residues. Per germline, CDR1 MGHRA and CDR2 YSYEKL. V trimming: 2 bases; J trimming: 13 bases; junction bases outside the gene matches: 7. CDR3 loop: CASSQPGGFVYV. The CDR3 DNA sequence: TGCGCCAGCAGCCAACCAGGGGGCTTTGTTTACGTC.

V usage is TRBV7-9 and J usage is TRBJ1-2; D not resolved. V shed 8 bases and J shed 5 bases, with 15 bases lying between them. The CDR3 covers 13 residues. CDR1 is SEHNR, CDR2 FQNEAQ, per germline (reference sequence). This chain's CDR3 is CASHSRATYGYTF. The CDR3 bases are TGTGCCAGCCACTCGAGGGCGACTTATGGCTACACCTTC.